The source of this TCR beta chain is a study of low-dose radiotherapy and immunotherapy resistance in tumors. Time point reported: before trial treatment. Ipilimumab, nivolumab, aspirin, low-dose cyclophosphamide and low-dose radiotherapy were administered to donors. This clonotype has a count of ten or more. TRAV- and TRBV-specific primers were used for first-strand cDNA, which covered alpha and beta chains. TCRs were put through 20 PCR cycles of amplification with Phusion. A constant-region primer and the V-primer adapter served as the primer pair. TCRdb used MiXCR to reprocess the reads, holding one entry per CDR3 protein. The data contain tens of thousands of distinct CDR3 sequences, 15% to 20% of them singletons. The CDR3 consists of 14 residues. V dropped 3 bases and J dropped 2 bases, with 8 bases sitting between them. CDR1 MNHNS and CDR2 SASEGT come from the germline V gene.

The sequence derives from a male donor with prostate cancer. Here the sequenced sample was PBMCs, taken before treatment. The gene calls are TRBV6-1 and TRBJ1-5; weak D call: TRBD1 (5 bases). The CDR3 reads CASSDGGGNQPQHF. The CDR3 DNA follows: TGTGCCAGCAGTGACGGGGGTGGCAATCAGCCCCAGCATTTT.